Shown below are 32 T cell receptor beta chains from a single sample sequenced in a study of human T cells and chemical hapten exposure (dated by TCRdb to the early 2020s). The sample's time point, from its label and the paper: patch test 1, 2 weeks after DPC sensitization. The treatment or condition label of this sample denotes: therapeutic diphenylcyclopropenone sensitization with weekly scalp DPC. The library was made by RACE. For sequencing, a NextSeq 500 was employed. TCRdb's own reprocessing of the public reads used fastp at Q25 and MiXCR and kept productive beta chains. One record per CDR3 amino acid sequence lists the most common genes and DNA. Recorded for this sample are about 380,000 distinct CDR3 sequences; approximately 5.1% of them occurred a single time. The ten most abundant clones make up approximately 2.5% of the sample. Sequenced material: whole blood, taken in connection with sensitization to the hapten diphenylcyclopropenone (DPC). All receptors come from a woman aged 45-65 years with alopecia areata. Some clones in this sample may be carry-over from other donors' samples.

This clonotype was seen ten or more times. The chain carries TRBV29-1 and TRBJ2-7; D is unclear. Germline loops: CDR1 SQVTM, CDR2 ANQGSEA. Trimming pared 7 bases from V and 4 bases from J, leaving 11 bases between. The CDR3 runs 11 residues. Here the CDR3 reads CSGNQGYEQYF. CDR3 DNA sequence: TGCAGCGGGAACCAAGGGTACGAGCAGTACTTC.

The gene calls are TRBV28 and TRBJ1-2; D is uncertain. The CDR3 is made up of 14 amino acids. Germline-derived CDR1 and CDR2 are MDHEN and SYDVKM. Trimming stripped 2 bases from V and 4 bases from J, with 11 bases between. The DNA of the CDR3 is TGTGCCAGCAGTTTAGGAGCATTCGGCTATGGCTACACCTTC. Its protein product is CASSLGAFGYGYTF.

V usage is TRBV11-2 and J usage is TRBJ2-5; D gene ambiguous. CDR1 and CDR2 from the germline V gene are SGHAT and FQNNGV. The germline V and J ends were trimmed by 3 bases and 7 bases, with 9 bases remaining between them. CDR3 length equals 12 residues. The CDR3 is CASSFEAVTQYF. The CDR3 bases are TGTGCCAGCAGCTTTGAGGCCGTGACCCAGTACTTC. The variable domain in full, with the rest retrieved from reference TRBV11-2 and TRBJ2-5, is EAGVAQSPRYKIIEKRQSVAFWCNPISGHATLYWYQQILGQGPKLLIQFQNNGVVDDSQLPKDRFSAERLKGVDSTLKIQPAKLEDSAVYLCASSFEAVTQYFGPGTRLLVL.

The chain is built from TRBV6-5 and TRBJ1-1; TRBD1 aligns across 7 bases. Germline lookup yields CDR1 MNHEY and CDR2 SVGAGI. Unmatched junction bases numbered 6, after V lost 9 bases and J lost 2 bases. The CDR3 extends over 13 amino acids. In DNA form, the CDR3 reads TGTGCCAGTCACAGGGGCGGAAACACTGAAGCTTTCTTT. Its protein is CASHRGGNTEAFF.

This clonotype has a handful of counts. A read error may account for a junction end that differs from germline. The rearrangement uses TRBV12-3 or TRBV12-4 and TRBJ1-1, with D unclear. This CDR3 spans 11 amino acids. The CDR3 is CASRDSSEAFF. The DNA of the CDR3 is TGTGCCAGCAGGGACTCCTCTGAGGCTTTCTTT.

This clonotype has at least ten counts. The chain has TRBV27 and TRBJ2-5; D gene uncertain. CDR1 is MNHEY and CDR2 is SMNVEV in the germline V gene (reference sequence). Trimming removed 3 bases from V and 5 bases from J, with 10 bases in between. The CDR3 spans 13 residues. CDR3 in DNA: TGTGCCAGCAGTTTTTTTGGCGATGAGACCCAGTACTTC. Translation: CASSFFGDETQYF.

This clonotype was detected ten times or more. This chain links TRBV7-6 with TRBJ2-3, with 9 bases fitting TRBD1. Germline V lookup: CDR1 SGHVS, CDR2 FNYEAQ. Unmatched junction bases numbered 17, after V lost 7 bases and J lost 6 bases. This CDR3 is 17 amino acids long. The CDR3 is CASTPFTGTGRLDTQYF. Here the CDR3 DNA reads TGTGCCAGCACCCCCTTTACCGGGACAGGGCGATTGGATACGCAGTATTTT.

This clonotype was recorded at least ten times. This rearrangement joins TRBV5-6 to TRBJ2-5; no reliable D call. CDR1 is SGHDT and CDR2 is YYEEEE in the germline V gene. The ends were cut back, 2 bases at V and 7 bases at J, with 12 bases in the middle. The CDR3 extends over 13 amino acids. The CDR3 loop is CASSLGRSATQYF. The CDR3 nucleotides read TGTGCCAGCAGCTTAGGCAGATCAGCGACCCAGTACTTC.

This clonotype has more than one count but fewer than ten. In DNA form, the CDR3 reads TGCGCCAGCAGCTTGATGCAGGGGAATGAAAAACTGTTTTTT. This translates into CASSLMQGNEKLFF. The J gene is TRBJ1-4, the V gene TRBV5-1; tentative D call: TRBD1 (6 bases). Germline-derived CDR1 and CDR2 are SGHRS and YFSETQ. V shed 1 base and J shed 5 bases, with 9 bases lying between them. The CDR3 is 14 residues long.

This clonotype has at least ten counts. This chain connects TRBV28 to TRBJ1-2, with 7 bases identical to TRBD1. Germline CDR1 MDHEN, CDR2 SYDVKM. This CDR3 spans 13 amino acids. The trim removed 7 bases at V and 3 bases at J, leaving 5 bases unmatched. CDR3 region: CASTVQGYYGYTF. DNA of the CDR3: TGTGCCAGCACCGTACAGGGGTACTATGGCTACACCTTC.

This clonotype was observed at least ten times. V is TRBV2 and J is TRBJ1-6; D is perhaps TRBD1 (6 bases). V was cut by 6 bases and J by 7 bases, with 10 bases left in between. CDR1 SNHLY and CDR2 FYNNEI come from the germline V gene. The CDR3 consists of 13 residues. The CDR3 spells CASSPDRNSPLHF. CDR3 DNA sequence: TGTGCCAGCAGCCCCGACAGGAATTCACCCCTCCACTTT.

This sequence joins TRBV28 and TRBJ2-5; 10 bases are shared with TRBD1. V gave up 4 bases and J gave up 7 bases; unmatched junction bases: 3. Germline loops: CDR1 MDHEN, CDR2 SYDVKM. This CDR3 is 13 amino acids long. The DNA of the CDR3 is TGTGCCAGCAGTTCCGGACAGGGGGGGACCCAGTACTTC. This gives the protein CASSSGQGGTQYF. Drawing the rest from reference TRBV28 and TRBJ2-5, the complete variable domain is DVKVTQSSRYLVKRTGEKVFLECVQDMDHENMFWYRQDPGLGLRLIYFSYDVKMKEKGDIPEGYSVSREKKERFSLILESASTNQTSMYLCASSSGQGGTQYFGPGTRLLVL.

The sample holds many counts of this clonotype. This sequence joins TRBV13 and TRBJ2-7; a possible D gene is TRBD1 (6 bases). The CDR3 is 14 amino acids. Trimming removed 4 bases from V and 3 bases from J, with 13 bases in between. Germline loops: CDR1 PRHDT, CDR2 FYEKMQ (reference sequence). The CDR3 sequence is CASSSTGKFYEQYF. DNA of the CDR3: TGTGCCAGCAGCTCCACAGGGAAATTCTACGAGCAGTACTTC.

A few counts support this clonotype. The gene calls are TRBV9 and TRBJ2-2, with TRBD1 matching over 9 bases. The CDR3 contains 18 residues. Germline V lookup: CDR1 SGDLS, CDR2 YYNGEE. V shed 3 bases and J 4 bases; nucleotides not matched to a gene: 13. CDR3 coding DNA: TGTGCCAGCAGCGCTCACAATTCCGGGACAGGGCCCACCGGGGAGCTGTTTTTT. Translated: CASSAHNSGTGPTGELFF.

This clonotype showed up many times. Mismatch with germline at one junction end may stem from a read error. This chain joins TRBV5-4 and TRBJ1-2; 9 nucleotides align to TRBD1. The CDR3 is made up of 13 amino acids. The germline CDR1 and CDR2 sequences are SGHNT and YYREEE (reference sequence). The CDR3 coding sequence is TGTGCCAGCAGATTGGGACAGGGCGACGGCTACACCTTC. It encodes CASRLGQGDGYTF. The variable domain in full, completed from reference TRBV5-4 and TRBJ1-2, reads ETGVTQSPTHLIKTRGQQVTLRCSSQSGHNTVSWYQQALGQGPQFIFQYYREEENGRGNFPPRFSGLQFPNYSSELNVNALELDDSALYLCASRLGQGDGYTFGSGTRLTVV.

This clonotype was observed a few times. The chain carries TRBV4-1 and TRBJ2-1; TRBD1 aligns across 8 bases. The V and J ends lost 1 base and 7 bases, in that order; junction bases with no gene match: 9. The CDR3 is 16 residues long. Germline V gives CDR1 MGHRA, CDR2 YSYEKL. The CDR3 reads CASSQVGQGARNEQFF. DNA for the CDR3: TGCGCCAGCAGCCAAGTCGGGCAGGGGGCGAGAAATGAGCAGTTCTTC.

At least ten counts were recorded for this clonotype. J is TRBJ2-7 and V is TRBV5-6, with D uncertain. Trimming removed 4 bases at V and 4 bases at J, with 15 bases between. This CDR3 is 14 amino acids long. Germline loops: CDR1 SGHDT, CDR2 YYEEEE. DNA for the CDR3: TGTGCCAGCAGCCCGCCGGGTCTACCGTACGAGCAGTACTTC. This sequence encodes CASSPPGLPYEQYF. The variable domain in full, with the rest retrieved from reference TRBV5-6 and TRBJ2-7, is DAGVTQSPTHLIKTRGQQVTLRCSPKSGHDTVSWYQQALGQGPQFIFQYYEEEERQRGNFPDRFSGHQFPNYSSELNVNALLLGDSALYLCASSPPGLPYEQYFGPGTRLTVT.

This clonotype was seen repeatedly, ten times or more. V gene TRBV15 combines with J gene TRBJ2-7, with 7 nucleotides matching TRBD1. The CDR3 is 13 amino acids. The J segment lost 2 bases and the V segment lost 5 bases, leaving 3 bases of the junction unmatched. Germline CDR1 LNHNV, CDR2 YYDKDF (reference sequence). The CDR3 nucleotides read TGTGCCACCAGCGCCAGGGGGACCTACGAGCAGTACTTC. Translation: CATSARGTYEQYF.

Ten or more counts support this clonotype. V gene TRBV2 combines with J gene TRBJ1-4, with 7 bases aligning to TRBD1. The germline V gene has CDR1 SNHLY and CDR2 FYNNEI. CDR3 length: 13 residues. Trimming cost V 7 bases and J 4 bases; bases outside gene matches: 3. The CDR3 region is CASKGADNEKLFF. CDR3 coding DNA: TGTGCCAGCAAGGGGGCGGATAATGAAAAACTGTTTTTT.

This clonotype showed up many times. This CDR3 is CASSLERGVDNQPQHF. The DNA of the CDR3 is TGCGCCAGCAGCTTAGAACGAGGGGTCGACAATCAGCCCCAGCATTTT. V and J are TRBV5-1 and TRBJ1-5, with a possible D match to TRBD1 (5 bases). Germline V CDR1 and CDR2: SGHRS, YFSETQ. V was clipped by 2 bases and J by 3 bases, with 15 bases between them. CDR3 size: 16 residues. The full variable domain, in which reference TRBV5-1 and TRBJ1-5 provide the parts outside the CDR3, is KAGVTQTPRYLIKTRGQQVTLSCSPISGHRSVSWYQQTPGQGLQFLFEYFSETQRNKGNFPGRFSGRQFSNSRSEMNVSTLELGDSALYLCASSLERGVDNQPQHFGDGTRLSIL.

This clonotype was counted many times. CDR3 nucleotide sequence: TGTGCCAGTAGTATTCCTGACGGGGTGGGGAACTATGGCTACACCTTC. Protein sequence: CASSIPDGVGNYGYTF. This chain links TRBV19 with TRBJ1-2; D not certain. Trimming cost V 3 bases and J 2 bases, with 16 bases left between them. This CDR3 contains 16 residues. Per the germline V gene, CDR1 is LNHDA and CDR2 is SQIVND (reference sequence).

V usage is TRBV7-2 and J usage is TRBJ1-1; D possibly corresponds to TRBD1 (6 bases). The ends were cut back, 5 bases at V and 2 bases at J, with 21 bases in the middle. Germline loops: CDR1 SGHTA, CDR2 FQGNSA. The CDR3 spans 17 residues. The CDR3, as DNA: TGTGCCAGCAGCCAAACCTACCCAGGACAGATTAACACTGAAGCTTTCTTT. Translated, it gives CASSQTYPGQINTEAFF.

The chain has TRBV5-1 and TRBJ2-5; unclear D gene. The CDR3 contains 13 residues. V was cut by 2 bases and J by 5 bases, with 10 bases left in between. Germline CDR1 SGHRS, CDR2 YFSETQ. In DNA, the CDR3 is TGCGCCAGCAGCTTAGATAGCTGGGAGACCCAGTACTTC. It specifies CASSLDSWETQYF.

V is TRBV5-1 and J is TRBJ2-1; TRBD2 agrees at 15 bases. This CDR3 has 19 amino acids. Looked up from germline, CDR1 is SGHRS and CDR2 is YFSETQ. After removal of 4 bases from V and 2 bases from J, the junction contained 10 bases not matched to a gene. This chain's CDR3 is CASSAGLAGGRGAYNEQFF. The CDR3 nucleotides are TGCGCCAGCAGCGCGGGACTAGCGGGGGGCCGCGGTGCCTACAATGAGCAGTTCTTC.

The genes are TRBV6-2 or TRBV6-3 and TRBJ1-1; D is undetermined. V lost 1 base to trimming and J lost 6 bases, with 9 bases between them. The CDR3 is made up of 13 amino acids. Germline V lookup: CDR1 MNHEY, CDR2 SVGEGT. The CDR3 sequence: CASSYLQVAEAFF. CDR3 DNA: TGTGCCAGCAGTTACTTGCAGGTTGCTGAAGCTTTCTTT.

This clonotype was picked up a small number of times. The chain employs TRBV19 and TRBJ2-5; a possible D gene is TRBD1 (5 bases). Germline-derived CDR1 and CDR2 are LNHDA and SQIVND (reference sequence). The V and J ends lost 1 base and 5 bases respectively, with 11 bases between them. The CDR3 totals 14 residues. CDR3 sequence reads: CASSIVSGFETQYF. The CDR3 DNA sequence: TGTGCCAGTAGTATAGTTTCAGGGTTTGAGACCCAGTACTTC.

This clonotype was detected many times. The chain couples TRBV20-1 to TRBJ2-3; perhaps TRBD1 as D (6 bases). Germline lookup yields CDR1 DFQATT and CDR2 SNEGSKA (reference sequence). V lost 4 bases, J lost 4 bases, and 15 bases lay in between. The length of the CDR3 is 14 residues. The CDR3 nucleotides read TGCAGTGCTACCGGACAGTTTTCGGCAGATACGCAGTATTTT. Protein sequence: CSATGQFSADTQYF.

This clonotype was seen at least ten times. V usage is TRBV20-1 and J usage is TRBJ1-1; D unresolved. V gave up 0 bases and J gave up 1 base, with 6 bases separating them. Per germline, CDR1 DFQATT and CDR2 SNEGSKA (reference sequence). This CDR3 has 13 residues. The CDR3 DNA follows: TGCAGTGCTAGAGAAATCAAGAACACTGAAGCTTTCTTT. Translation gives CSAREIKNTEAFF.

This clonotype has only a few counts. The genes are TRBV28 and TRBJ1-4; perhaps TRBD1 as D (5 bases). The CDR3 is made up of 15 amino acids. Germline assignment: CDR1 MDHEN and CDR2 SYDVKM. The ends were cut back, 3 bases at V and 8 bases at J, with 16 bases in the middle. The CDR3: CASSFGTVGGEKLFF. The CDR3 coding sequence is TGTGCCAGCAGTTTCGGGACCGTGGGTGGAGAAAAACTGTTTTTT. Full variable domain (remainder filled in from reference TRBV28 and TRBJ1-4): DVKVTQSSRYLVKRTGEKVFLECVQDMDHENMFWYRQDPGLGLRLIYFSYDVKMKEKGDIPEGYSVSREKKERFSLILESASTNQTSMYLCASSFGTVGGEKLFFGSGTQLSVL.

This clonotype was picked up a small number of times. This chain uses TRBV27 with TRBJ2-5; D unclear. V was shortened by 8 bases and J by 2 bases, with 15 bases between the two germline ends. Germline V lookup: CDR1 MNHEY, CDR2 SMNVEV (reference sequence). The CDR3 loop spans 14 amino acids. The CDR3 bases are TGTGCCAGCGGTTCCCCTGGGGTACAAGAGACCCAGTACTTC. As protein: CASGSPGVQETQYF.

This clonotype showed up many times. This rearrangement joins TRBV11-2 to TRBJ2-1; no definite D call. This CDR3 has 13 amino acids. V dropped 8 bases and J dropped 9 bases, with 17 bases sitting between them. Germline V CDR1 and CDR2: SGHAT, FQNNGV. In DNA, the CDR3 is TGTGCCAGCGTCGAGTCGGGCTCCTTTGAGCAGTTCTTC. This encodes CASVESGSFEQFF.

This clonotype has just a few counts. The chain couples TRBV20-1 to TRBJ2-7; 10 bases agree with TRBD1. V trimming: 5 bases; J trimming: 6 bases; junction bases outside the gene matches: 10. The CDR3 totals 14 residues. CDR1 is DFQATT, CDR2 SNEGSKA, per germline (reference sequence). CDR3: CSASGQGPLSEQYF. CDR3 sequence (DNA): TGCAGTGCTTCGGGACAGGGGCCCTTGAGCGAGCAGTACTTC.